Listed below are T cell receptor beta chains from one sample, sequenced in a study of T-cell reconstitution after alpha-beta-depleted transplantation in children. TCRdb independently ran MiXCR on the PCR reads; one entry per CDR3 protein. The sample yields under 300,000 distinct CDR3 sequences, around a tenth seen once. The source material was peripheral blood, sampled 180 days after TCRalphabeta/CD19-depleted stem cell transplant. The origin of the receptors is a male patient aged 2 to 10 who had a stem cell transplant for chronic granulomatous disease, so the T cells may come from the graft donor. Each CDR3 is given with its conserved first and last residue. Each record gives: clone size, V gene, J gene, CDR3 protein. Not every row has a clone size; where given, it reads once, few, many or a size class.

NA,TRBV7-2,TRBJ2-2,CASSVSGRGNTGELFF
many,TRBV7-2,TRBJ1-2,CASSLGAGRDYGYTF
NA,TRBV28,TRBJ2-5,CASQPDSGDQETQYF
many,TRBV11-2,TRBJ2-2,CASWEGTGELFF
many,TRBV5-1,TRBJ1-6,CASTIGPNSPLHF
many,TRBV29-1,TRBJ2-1,CTVGGRIDEQFF
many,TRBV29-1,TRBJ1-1,CSVGDRTYTEAFF
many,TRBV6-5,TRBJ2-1,CASSYGLDWGNEQFF
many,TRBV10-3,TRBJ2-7,CAISESTQIRNF
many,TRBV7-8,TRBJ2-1,CASSAGLAHNEQFF
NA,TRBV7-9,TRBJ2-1,CASSLALYNEQFF
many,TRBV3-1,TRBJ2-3,CASSPRRTSGGMMTDTQYF
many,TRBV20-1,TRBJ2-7,CSAPGGAGPYEQYF
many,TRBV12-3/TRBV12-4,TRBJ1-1,CASSLKGEMTFF
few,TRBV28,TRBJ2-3,CASTTASGLPDTQYF
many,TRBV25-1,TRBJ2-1,CASSEASGPLSEQFF